The clone carrying this T cell receptor beta chain was counted once. Its antigen remains unidentified. The libraries were made with immunoSEQ version 4 in survey mode. Sequencing used immunoSEQ multiplex PCR; TCRdb keeps in-frame clones, though not all of them. The sample has about 36,000 clones, about 84% seen once. Cells were stimulated with overlapping HIV-1 Gag 15-mer peptides. Memory cells lacking CD40L and CD69 with high CD45RO were sorted. This entry is derived from a study of persistence of HIV-infected CD4 T cells. For the study at large: The sample holds CD4+ T cells responsive to CMV or HIV-1 Gag. Up to about 180 mL blood was drawn at multiple time points; a couple of donors had single-time leukapheresis. General study findings and limits: TCR oligoclonality correlated with proviral oligoclonality in the same sorted populations.

The CDR3 is 14 amino acids. In germline, CDR1 is LGHDT, CDR2 YNNKEL (reference sequence). Deletions cut 5 bases from V and 0 bases from J, with 8 bases between. The V and J genes are TRBV3-1 (or the pseudogene TRBV3-2) and TRBJ1-3; no reliable D call. This sequence was found in an adult with HIV. The donor label of this sample is uncertain. The sample consisted of cultured CD4+ T cells from PBMCs, taken from a patient who received antiretroviral therapy. CDR3 region: CASSGVLSGNTIYF. The CDR3, as DNA: TGTGCCAGCAGCGGCGTCCTCTCTGGAAACACCATATATTTT.